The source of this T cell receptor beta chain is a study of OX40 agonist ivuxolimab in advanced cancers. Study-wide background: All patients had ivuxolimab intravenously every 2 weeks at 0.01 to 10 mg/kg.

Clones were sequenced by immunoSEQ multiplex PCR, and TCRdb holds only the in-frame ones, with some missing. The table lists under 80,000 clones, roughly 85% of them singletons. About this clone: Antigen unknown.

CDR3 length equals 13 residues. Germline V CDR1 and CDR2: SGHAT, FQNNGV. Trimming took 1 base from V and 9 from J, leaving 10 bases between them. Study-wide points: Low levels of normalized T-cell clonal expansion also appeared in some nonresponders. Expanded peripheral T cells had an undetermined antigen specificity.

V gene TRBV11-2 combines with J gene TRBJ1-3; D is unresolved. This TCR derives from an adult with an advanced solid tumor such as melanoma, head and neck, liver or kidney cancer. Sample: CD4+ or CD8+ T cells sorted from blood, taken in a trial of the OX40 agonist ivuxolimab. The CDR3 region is CASSLGGSGTIYF. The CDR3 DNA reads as TGTGCCAGCAGCTTAGGGGGATCGGGCACCATATATTTT.